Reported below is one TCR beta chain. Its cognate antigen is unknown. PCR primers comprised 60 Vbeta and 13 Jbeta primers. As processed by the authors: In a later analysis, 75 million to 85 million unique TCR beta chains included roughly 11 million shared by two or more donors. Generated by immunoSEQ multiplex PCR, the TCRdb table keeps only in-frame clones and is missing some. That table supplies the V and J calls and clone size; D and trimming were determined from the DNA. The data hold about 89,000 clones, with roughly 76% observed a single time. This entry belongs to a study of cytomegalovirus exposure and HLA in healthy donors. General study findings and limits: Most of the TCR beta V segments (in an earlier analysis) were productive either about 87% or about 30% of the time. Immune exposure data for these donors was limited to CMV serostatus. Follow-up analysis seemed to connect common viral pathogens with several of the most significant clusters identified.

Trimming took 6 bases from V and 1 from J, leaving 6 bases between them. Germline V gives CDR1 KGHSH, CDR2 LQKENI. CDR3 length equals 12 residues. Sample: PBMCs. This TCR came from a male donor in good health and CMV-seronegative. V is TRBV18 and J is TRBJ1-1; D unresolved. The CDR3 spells CASSSRNTEAFF. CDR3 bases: TGTGCCAGCTCCTCTAGGAACACTGAAGCTTTCTTT.